Presented here are 26 T cell receptor beta chains from one specimen sequenced in a study of human T cells and chemical hapten exposure. Time point of the sample: patch test 3, about 24 weeks after DPC sensitization. Treatment indicated: therapeutic diphenylcyclopropenone sensitization with weekly scalp DPC. TCRdb redid the calling of the RACE reads with MiXCR, one entry per CDR3 protein. The repertoire holds 75,000 to 90,000 distinct CDR3 sequences, with approximately 10% as singletons. This material consisted of whole blood, taken in connection with sensitization to the hapten diphenylcyclopropenone (DPC). The receptors were sampled from a woman aged 45-65 years with alopecia areata. Some clones in this sample may be carry-over from other donors' samples.

This clonotype showed up just a few times. The chain has TRBV11-1 and TRBJ1-6; the match to TRBD1 covers 7 bases. The CDR3 is made up of 14 amino acids. Per the germline V gene, CDR1 is SGHAT and CDR2 is FQDESV (reference sequence). The V gene end was trimmed by 6 bases and the J gene end by 5 bases; junction bases not matched to a gene: 4. The CDR3 spells CASRPGTDNSPLHF. CDR3 sequence (DNA): TGTGCCAGCAGACCCGGGACAGATAATTCACCCCTCCACTTT.

This clonotype was seen a handful of times. The chain combines TRBV11-2 with TRBJ2-7; no firm D call. Trimming stripped 1 base from V and 3 bases from J, with 13 bases between. The CDR3 covers 15 residues. Germline lookup yields CDR1 SGHAT and CDR2 FQNNGV. CDR3 loop: CASSLGLPDRYEQYF. The CDR3, as DNA: TGTGCCAGCAGCTTAGGGCTCCCGGACCGCTACGAGCAGTACTTC. Full variable domain (rest looked up from reference TRBV11-2 and TRBJ2-7): EAGVAQSPRYKIIEKRQSVAFWCNPISGHATLYWYQQILGQGPKLLIQFQNNGVVDDSQLPKDRFSAERLKGVDSTLKIQPAKLEDSAVYLCASSLGLPDRYEQYFGPGTRLTVT.

In this sample, this clonotype is medium-sized. The chain uses TRBV10-3 and TRBJ2-3, with 15 nucleotides matching TRBD2. Per germline, CDR1 ENHRY and CDR2 SYGVKD. This CDR3 has 14 amino acids. Trimming cost V 10 bases and J 3 bases; bases outside gene matches: 2. The CDR3 reads CATGTSGRTDTQYF. As DNA, the CDR3 is TGTGCCACCGGGACTAGCGGGAGGACAGATACGCAGTATTTT.

There are many counts of this clonotype. This rearrangement joins TRBV5-1 to TRBJ2-7; D is perhaps TRBD1 or TRBD2 (6 bases each). The germline gives CDR1 SGHRS, CDR2 YFSETQ. This CDR3 has 14 residues. The germline V and J ends were trimmed by 2 bases and 2 bases, with 11 bases remaining between them. This chain's CDR3 is CASSLFGGAYEQYF. The CDR3 DNA is TGCGCCAGCAGCTTATTCGGGGGCGCCTACGAGCAGTACTTC.

The genes are TRBV5-6 and TRBJ1-5; D unclear. The germline gives CDR1 SGHDT, CDR2 YYEEEE. Between the trimmed V and J ends, which lost 2 bases and 2 bases, there was a span of 14 bases. The length of the CDR3 is 16 residues. DNA of the CDR3: TGTGCCAGCAGCTTTGGCCCAACTAAGGGCAATCAGCCCCAGCATTTT. This gives the protein CASSFGPTKGNQPQHF.

The sample holds many counts of this clonotype. The chain combines TRBV5-5 with TRBJ2-7; D possibly corresponds to TRBD1 (6 bases). The CDR3 extends over 15 amino acids. The germline gives CDR1 SGHKS, CDR2 YYEKEE (reference sequence). V lost 3 bases and J 0 bases, leaving 13 bases between the germline ends. The CDR3 DNA is TGTGCCAGCAGCTCCCACAGGGAAATCTCCTACGAGCAGTACTTC. As protein: CASSSHREISYEQYF.

This clonotype appeared many times. The chain recombines TRBV15 with TRBJ1-1; D gene unclear. The V gene lost 0 bases and the J gene lost 6 bases, with 14 bases spanning the gap. Germline V gene data show CDR1 as LNHNV and CDR2 as YYDKDF (reference sequence). The CDR3 is 15 residues long. The CDR3 spells CATSRDPQTPAEAFF. The CDR3 nucleotides read TGTGCCACCAGCAGAGATCCACAGACCCCTGCTGAAGCTTTCTTT. The entire variable domain, with the rest obtained from reference TRBV15 and TRBJ1-1, is as follows: DAMVIQNPRYQVTQFGKPVTLSCSQTLNHNVMYWYQQKSSQAPKLLFHYYDKDFNNEADTPDNFQSRRPNTSFCFLDIRSPGLGDTAMYLCATSRDPQTPAEAFFGQGTRLTVV.

The table lists this clonotype with many counts. The chain uses TRBV10-3 and TRBJ2-1, with 9 bases aligning to TRBD2. Germline V gene lookup returns CDR1 ENHRY and CDR2 SYGVKD. V shed 2 bases and J 6 bases; nucleotides not matched to a gene: 2. CDR3 size: 14 residues. CDR3 coding DNA: TGTGCCATCAGTGAGAGCGGGAGGCCCAATGAGCAGTTCTTC. Translating gives CAISESGRPNEQFF.

This clonotype was counted at least ten times. The chain has TRBV6-5 and TRBJ2-7, with D uncertain. CDR1 MNHEY and CDR2 SVGAGI come from the germline V gene. The CDR3 covers 12 residues. Trimming took off 4 bases at V and 11 bases at J, with 15 bases between the two ends. DNA of the CDR3: TGTGCCAGCAGTTCAGACACGCCGAAGGAGTACTTC. It specifies CASSSDTPKEYF.

This clonotype was seen at least ten times. The chain carries TRBV27 and TRBJ1-1, with TRBD1 as a possible D gene (5 bases). CDR1 MNHEY and CDR2 SMNVEV come from the germline V gene (reference sequence). The CDR3 is 13 amino acids. V lost 4 bases and J lost 8, with 14 bases in between. The CDR3: CASSSHRGGEAFF. The CDR3 bases are TGTGCCAGCAGTTCCCACCGGGGGGGGGAAGCTTTCTTT.

The CDR3 region is CASSLTSGSSNEQFF. The CDR3 DNA follows: TGTGCCAGCAGCCTCACTAGCGGGAGTAGCAATGAGCAGTTCTTC. V gene TRBV5-4 combines with J gene TRBJ2-1; TRBD2 agrees at 11 bases. CDR3 length: 15 residues. V shed 4 bases and J 6 bases; nucleotides not matched to a gene: 6. Germline CDR1 and CDR2: SGHNT and YYREEE (reference sequence).

The rearrangement joins TRBV6-2 or TRBV6-3 to TRBJ2-1; 12 bases match TRBD2. With 0 bases clipped from V and 4 bases from J, the junction kept 7 bases outside the gene matches. Germline assignment: CDR1 MNHEY and CDR2 SVGEGT. CDR3 length: 18 residues. This CDR3 is CASSYSTSGRSRYNEQFF. CDR3 DNA sequence: TGTGCCAGCAGTTACTCGACTAGCGGGAGATCGCGATACAATGAGCAGTTCTTC.

This clonotype was seen a few times. The chain couples TRBV7-2 to TRBJ1-2, with D tentatively TRBD1 (6 bases). Germline values: CDR1 SGHTA, CDR2 FQGNSA. V shed 8 bases and J shed 4 bases, with 20 bases lying between them. CDR3 length: 15 residues. CDR3 nucleotide sequence: TGTGCCAGCGGAAACCGGGACAACTTCGCCTATGGCTACACCTTC. It specifies CASGNRDNFAYGYTF.

This clonotype was found many times. This chain links TRBV5-1 with TRBJ2-5; 12 bases line up with TRBD2. Germline V gives CDR1 SGHRS, CDR2 YFSETQ. CDR3 size: 15 residues. After removal of 1 base from V and 4 bases from J, the junction contained 2 bases not matched to a gene. The CDR3 region has the DNA TGCGCCAGCAGCTTGCAGACTAGCGGGAGAGAGACCCAGTACTTC. As protein: CASSLQTSGRETQYF.

This clonotype has at least ten counts. The rearrangement joins TRBV10-3 to TRBJ2-3, with 9 bases that match TRBD1. CDR1 ENHRY and CDR2 SYGVKD come from the germline V gene. This CDR3 has 14 amino acids. The J segment lost 4 bases and the V segment lost 5 bases, leaving 4 bases of the junction unmatched. For the CDR3, the DNA is TGTGCCATCAGTAACAGGGGGCCAGCAGATACGCAGTATTTT. Translating it yields CAISNRGPADTQYF.

This clonotype was observed many times. The chain links TRBV3-1 to TRBJ2-2, with D unclear. V lost 5 bases and J 3 bases, leaving 4 bases between the germline ends. There are 12 residues in the CDR3. Germline V gene sequence: CDR1 LGHDT, CDR2 YNNKEL (reference sequence). CDR3 in amino acids: CASSFYTGELFF. DNA of the CDR3: TGTGCCAGCAGCTTCTACACCGGGGAGCTGTTTTTT.

This clonotype has ten or more counts. The CDR3 nucleotides are TGTGCTAGTGGTTTGGTAAACGGGGATACGCAGTATTTT. This sequence encodes CASGLVNGDTQYF. This chain joins TRBV12-5 and TRBJ2-3; D not resolved. The V and J ends lost 0 bases and 6 bases respectively, with 7 bases between them. Germline V CDR1 and CDR2: LGHNT, FRNRAP. The CDR3 runs 13 residues.

This clonotype came up many times. This sequence joins TRBV7-9 and TRBJ2-2, with D unresolved. Looked up from germline, CDR1 is SEHNR and CDR2 is FQNEAQ (reference sequence). Trimming took 5 bases from V and 6 from J, leaving 19 bases between them. The CDR3 runs to 16 residues. This chain's CDR3 is CASSPWELLVAGELFF. DNA for the CDR3: TGTGCCAGCAGCCCATGGGAACTCCTTGTAGCCGGGGAGCTGTTTTTT.

This clonotype was counted many times. The chain uses TRBV7-2 and TRBJ2-7; 13 nucleotides agree with TRBD2. V was clipped by 1 base and J by 4 bases; unmatched bases: 4. The CDR3 covers 16 residues. Looked up from germline, CDR1 is SGHTA and CDR2 is FQGNSA. In DNA, the CDR3 is TGTGCCAGCAGCTTAGGGACTAGCGGGAGTCAGTACGAGCAGTACTTC. This encodes CASSLGTSGSQYEQYF.

This clonotype was counted between two and nine times. The genes are TRBV19 and TRBJ2-7; 10 nucleotides match TRBD2. The V and J ends lost 5 bases and 4 bases, in that order; junction bases with no gene match: 11. Germline assignment: CDR1 LNHDA and CDR2 SQIVND (reference sequence). This CDR3 spans 16 amino acids. In DNA, the CDR3 is TGTGCCAGTAGTCCCCGCCCTAGCGGGAGCAGGTACGAGCAGTACTTC. Translation gives CASSPRPSGSRYEQYF.

This chain connects TRBV9 to TRBJ2-7; 8 nucleotides align to TRBD2. Per the germline V gene, CDR1 is SGDLS and CDR2 is YYNGEE. V shed 0 bases and J 3 bases; nucleotides not matched to a gene: 5. The CDR3 contains 15 residues. CDR3: CASSVGLREGYEQYF. CDR3 nucleotide sequence: TGTGCCAGCAGCGTAGGTCTCCGGGAGGGCTACGAGCAGTACTTC.

This clonotype was picked up a small number of times. This rearrangement joins TRBV27 to TRBJ1-1, with 9 bases fitting TRBD1. J lost 9 bases, V lost 6 bases, and 5 bases had no gene match. The V gene's germline CDR1 is MNHEY and CDR2 SMNVEV (reference sequence). The CDR3 runs to 12 residues. The CDR3 DNA reads as TGTGCCAGCAGCTCACAGGGGGCGAAAGCTTTCTTT. This encodes CASSSQGAKAFF.

This clonotype was detected only a few times. The V gene is TRBV19, the J gene TRBJ1-5; weak D call: TRBD1 (6 bases). V was cut by 6 bases and J by 3 bases, with 12 bases left in between. The CDR3 extends over 14 amino acids. Per the germline V gene, CDR1 is LNHDA and CDR2 is SQIVND (reference sequence). Here the CDR3 reads CASSEDSFNQPQHF. The CDR3 DNA is TGTGCCAGTAGCGAGGACAGCTTCAATCAGCCCCAGCATTTT. Looking up the rest from reference TRBV19 and TRBJ1-5 gives the full variable domain: DGGITQSPKYLFRKEGQNVTLSCEQNLNHDAMYWYRQDPGQGLRLIYYSQIVNDFQKGDIAEGYSVSREKKESFPLTVTSAQKNPTAFYLCASSEDSFNQPQHFGDGTRLSIL.

This clonotype was counted many times. This chain uses TRBV2 with TRBJ1-3; a possible D gene is TRBD1 (6 bases). V lost 7 bases and J lost 5, with 12 bases in between. Germline assignment: CDR1 SNHLY and CDR2 FYNNEI. The CDR3 runs 13 residues. The CDR3 here is CASTGQGRNTIYF. CDR3 nucleotide sequence: TGTGCCAGCACCGGGCAGGGGAGAAACACCATATATTTT.

This clonotype was observed many times. J is TRBJ1-1 and V is TRBV21-1; the D segment call TRBD1 is taken from the table without a DNA check. TRBV21-1 is a pseudogene segment. The CDR3 is 14 residues long. The CDR3 loop is CASSKGTGETEAFF. Here the CDR3 DNA reads TGTGCCAGCAGCAAAGGGACAGGGGAGACTGAAGCTTTCTTT.

This clonotype was counted a few times. The rearrangement joins TRBV7-2 to TRBJ2-3; D is undetermined. The CDR3 has 14 residues. With 10 bases removed from V and 0 bases from J, the gap between germline ends came to 14 bases. Germline CDR1 SGHTA, CDR2 FQGNSA. The DNA of the CDR3 is TGTGCCACCCGCTTAGGCGCCAGCACAGATACGCAGTATTTT. Protein sequence: CATRLGASTDTQYF.